One and the same sample provided the 28 T cell receptor beta chains below, sequenced in a study of blood T cells in healthy people across ages. A J-beta primer mix and a sample-barcoded 5' primer were used in a second PCR of about 7 to 12 cycles. TCRdb reanalysed the 5' RACE reads using MiXCR and keeps one entry per CDR3 protein. The sample shows about 900,000 distinct CDR3 sequences, around 49% of them seen only once. Sequenced sample: blood. The receptors come from a man aged 25-45 years in good health.

This clonotype has just a few counts. V usage is TRBV7-9 and J usage is TRBJ2-1; D possibly corresponds to TRBD2 (5 bases). This CDR3 is built from 14 residues. Germline lookup yields CDR1 SEHNR and CDR2 FQNEAQ (reference sequence). V gave up 7 bases and J gave up 7 bases, with 17 bases separating them. The CDR3 loop reads CASTLDPGKNEQFF. CDR3 bases: TGTGCCAGCACCCTCGACCCCGGGAAGAATGAGCAGTTCTTC.

This clonotype was seen repeatedly, ten times or more. The J gene is TRBJ2-5, the V gene TRBV4-2; D is undetermined. Germline V CDR1 and CDR2: LGHNA, YNFKEQ. V was trimmed by 4 bases and J by 4 bases, leaving 7 bases between them. This CDR3 contains 12 residues. As DNA, the CDR3 is TGTGCCAGCAGCCGGAACGCAGAGACCCAGTACTTC. Translation: CASSRNAETQYF.

There are a few counts of this clonotype. The chain employs TRBV7-2 and TRBJ1-2, with TRBD1 matching 7 bases. Germline V lookup: CDR1 SGHTA, CDR2 FQGNSA. The trim removed 4 bases at V and 7 bases at J, leaving 9 bases unmatched. The CDR3 is made up of 14 amino acids. For the CDR3, the DNA is TGTGCCAGCAGCTGGGGCTCGACAGGGACTGGCTACACCTTC. This translates into CASSWGSTGTGYTF.

This chain connects TRBV29-1 to TRBJ2-1; 8 nucleotides align to TRBD1. Germline assignment: CDR1 SQVTM and CDR2 ANQGSEA. This CDR3 is 14 amino acids long. In DNA form, the CDR3 reads TGCAGTGCCATCCGGACAGGGACTTACAATGAGCAGTTCTTC. Translating gives CSAIRTGTYNEQFF.

The chain uses TRBV5-1 and TRBJ2-5; 7 bases agree with TRBD1. Near its end, the DNA agrees better with TRBJ2-7, so the J call may be wrong. Germline CDR1 and CDR2: SGHRS and YFSETQ. The CDR3 extends over 13 amino acids. CDR3 nucleotides: TGCGCCAGCAGCGGAGCCCACAGGGGCGAGCAGTACTTC. Its translation: CASSGAHRGEQYF.

As regards this clonotype: This may come from a read error, since a much larger clone is one base off. CDR3 sequence: CASKVTGSCEQYF. Written as DNA, the CDR3 is TGTGCCAGCAAGGTTACCGGCTCCTGCGAGCAGTACTTC. V usage is TRBV6-1 and J usage is TRBJ2-7; no definite D call. The CDR3 has 13 amino acids. Germline loops: CDR1 MNHNS, CDR2 SASEGT.

This clonotype was counted at least ten times. V gene TRBV12-3 or TRBV12-4 combines with J gene TRBJ2-5; maybe TRBD1 (6 bases). CDR3 length: 15 amino acids. V gave up 3 bases and J gave up 1 base, with 12 bases separating them. The CDR3: CASSLGRGSQETQYF. CDR3 bases: TGTGCCAGCAGTTTGGGCAGGGGATCCCAAGAGACCCAGTACTTC.

Concerning this clonotype itself: Sequence at one end of the junction differs from germline and may be a read error. The gene calls are TRBV4-1 and TRBJ2-1, with D unresolved. The germline CDR1 and CDR2 sequences are MGHRA and YSYEKL. This CDR3 has 18 residues. The CDR3 region has the DNA TGCACCAGCAGCCAAGATTCGTGGGCCTTCCCCTTCTACAATGAGCAGTTCTTC. Translation: CTSSQDSWAFPFYNEQFF.

This clonotype came up a few times. The V gene is TRBV28, the J gene TRBJ1-3; possible D gene TRBD1, 6 bases. CDR3 length: 14 residues. The germline V gene encodes CDR1 MDHEN and CDR2 SYDVKM. V was pared by 2 bases and J by 7 bases, with 12 bases between. In DNA, the CDR3 is TGTGCCAGCAGTTTACGGGACACCTATAACACCATATATTTT. Residues: CASSLRDTYNTIYF.

A word on this clonotype: The junction differs from germline at one of its ends, possibly a read error. The chain is built from TRBV9 and TRBJ2-3; D is perhaps TRBD1 (7 bases). This CDR3 is built from 16 residues. Germline CDR1 SGDLS, CDR2 YYNGEE. The CDR3 protein is CASSPREIRGTDAQYF. The CDR3 DNA reads as TGTGCCAGCAGCCCGCGGGAAATCCGTGGGACAGATGCGCAGTATTTT.

The chain uses TRBV7-2 and TRBJ2-5; D gene ambiguous. This CDR3 spans 15 amino acids. Germline CDR1 and CDR2: SGHTA and FQGNSA. V was trimmed by 1 base and J by 1 base, leaving 10 bases between them. The CDR3 sequence: CASSLVLQLQETQYF. The CDR3 coding sequence is TGTGCCAGCAGCTTAGTTCTGCAGCTCCAAGAGACCCAGTACTTC.

V and J are TRBV24-1 and TRBJ1-5, with TRBD1 identical over 10 bases. V lost 7 bases and J lost 4; bases outside the gene matches: 3. Germline CDR1 is KGHDR and CDR2 is SFDVKD. The CDR3 has 14 amino acids. In DNA form, the CDR3 reads TGTGCCACCAGGGGACAGGGGCAGAATCAGCCCCAGCATTTT. Its translation: CATRGQGQNQPQHF.

The chain recombines TRBV7-9 with TRBJ2-7; unclear D gene. With 5 bases removed from V and 3 bases from J, the gap between germline ends came to 11 bases. The germline CDR1 and CDR2 sequences are SEHNR and FQNEAQ (reference sequence). The CDR3 totals 13 residues. The CDR3 DNA is TGTGCCAGCAGCCGCATGGGAATCTACGAGCAGTACTTC. This sequence encodes CASSRMGIYEQYF.

The chain couples TRBV4-3 to TRBJ2-3; TRBD2 matches 8 bases. Germline CDR1 reads LGHNA; CDR2 reads YSLEER. CDR3 size: 16 residues. With 1 base clipped from V and 5 bases from J, the junction kept 8 bases outside the gene matches. CDR3 in DNA: TGCGCCAGCAGCCAAGGTCCAGCGGGGGCCAGAGATACGCAGTATTTT. Amino acid sequence: CASSQGPAGARDTQYF.

In this sample, this clonotype turned up a few times. V gene TRBV20-1 combines with J gene TRBJ1-5, with no clear D. The CDR3 runs 15 residues. V was pared by 1 base and J by 2 bases, with 12 bases between. Looked up from germline, CDR1 is DFQATT and CDR2 is SNEGSKA (reference sequence). The CDR3 DNA reads as TGCAGTGCTAGAGTAGGCTCAGGTGGCAATCAGCCCCAGCATTTT. It is translated as CSARVGSGGNQPQHF.

The V and J genes are TRBV29-1 and TRBJ1-2; D remains unclear. Looked up from germline, CDR1 is SQVTM and CDR2 is ANQGSEA. The CDR3 runs to 11 residues. The CDR3 sequence is CSALDPPGYTF. CDR3 coding DNA: TGCAGTGCTCTAGACCCACCAGGCTACACCTTC. The full variable domain, completed using reference TRBV29-1 and TRBJ1-2, is SAVISQKPSRDICQRGTSLTIQCQVDSQVTMMFWYRQQPGQSLTLIATANQGSEATYESGFVIDKFPISRPNLTFSTLTVSNMSPEDSSIYLCSALDPPGYTFGSGTRLTVV.

This rearrangement joins TRBV7-2 to TRBJ1-4; 10 positions match TRBD1. The length of the CDR3 is 14 residues. Germline CDR1 is SGHTA and CDR2 is FQGNSA. The V segment lost 6 bases and the J segment 4 bases; nucleotides outside the gene matches: 2. The CDR3 loop reads CASSRDRGNEKLFF. The CDR3 nucleotides are TGTGCCAGCAGTAGGGACAGGGGTAATGAAAAACTGTTTTTT. The variable domain in full, with the rest retrieved from reference TRBV7-2 and TRBJ1-4, is GAGVSQSPSNKVTEKGKDVELRCDPISGHTALYWYRQSLGQGLEFLIYFQGNSAPDKSGLPSDRFSAERTGGSVSTLTIQRTQQEDSAVYLCASSRDRGNEKLFFGSGTQLSVL.

The sample holds one count of this clonotype. One base away lies a much larger clone, so this may be a sequencing read error. The chain employs TRBV4-1 and TRBJ2-1; D perhaps matches TRBD2 (7 bases). Germline-derived CDR1 and CDR2 are MGHRA and YSYEKL. Between the trimmed V and J ends, which lost 7 bases and 3 bases, there was a span of 19 bases. CDR3 length equals 16 residues. The CDR3: CASNQGRGGFYNEQFF. CDR3 nucleotide sequence: TGCGCCAGCAACCAGGGAAGGGGGGGATTCTACAATGAGCAGTTCTTC.

The rearrangement uses TRBV29-1 and TRBJ2-2; 8 bases agree with TRBD1. The CDR3 totals 15 residues. Unmatched junction bases numbered 12, after V lost 5 bases and J lost 7 bases. CDR1 is SQVTM and CDR2 is ANQGSEA in the germline V gene. The DNA for the CDR3 is TGCAGCGTTACGGTCTTCGGGACAGGTAACGGGGAGCTGTTTTTT. It is translated as CSVTVFGTGNGELFF.

The genes are TRBV6-1 and TRBJ1-6; D unclear. V lost 2 bases and J 0 bases, leaving 5 bases between the germline ends. Germline CDR1 is MNHNS and CDR2 is SASEGT. This CDR3 is 15 amino acids long. The CDR3 here is CASSERHSYNSPLHF. In DNA, the CDR3 is TGTGCCAGCAGTGAAAGGCACTCCTATAATTCACCCCTCCACTTT.

Note on this clonotype: At one of its ends the junction is not consistent with the germline gene, which may arise from a read error. V is TRBV27 and J is TRBJ2-1; the match to TRBD2 covers 12 bases. The CDR3 runs to 18 residues. In germline, CDR1 is MNHEY, CDR2 SMNVEV (reference sequence). This CDR3 reads CACSLTSGGPPSYNEQFF. The CDR3 region has the DNA TGTGCCTGCAGCCTAACTAGCGGGGGGCCCCCCTCCTACAATGAGCAGTTCTTC.

This clonotype was seen a handful of times. DNA for the CDR3: TGTGCCAGCAGCGCGACAGGGGGTAGCTCCTACGAGCAGTACTTC. It yields the protein CASSATGGSSYEQYF. V and J are TRBV6-5 and TRBJ2-7; 9 bases agree with TRBD1. The CDR3 is 15 amino acids. Germline lookup yields CDR1 MNHEY and CDR2 SVGAGI. V was pared by 6 bases and J by 0 bases, with 6 bases of the junction left unmatched.

This clonotype was seen a few times. The CDR3 here is CASRPFGGAGDEQFF. The CDR3 DNA reads TGTGCCAGCAGACCATTTGGGGGGGCGGGAGATGAGCAGTTCTTC. This chain joins TRBV12-3 or TRBV12-4 and TRBJ2-1; tentatively, D is TRBD2 (7 bases). This CDR3 is 15 amino acids long. V was trimmed by 6 bases and J by 8 bases, leaving 20 bases between them.

This clonotype has more than one count but fewer than ten. The V and J genes are TRBV28 and TRBJ2-5; 9 nucleotides match TRBD1. The CDR3 is 15 residues long. Looked up from germline, CDR1 is MDHEN and CDR2 is SYDVKM. V lost 5 bases, J lost 2 bases, and 6 bases stayed unmatched. This CDR3 is CASSGTGNKQETQYF. Here the CDR3 DNA reads TGTGCCAGCAGTGGGACAGGGAATAAACAAGAGACCCAGTACTTC.

The chain carries TRBV20-1 and TRBJ2-1; D remains ambiguous. The CDR3 is 16 residues long. CDR1 and CDR2 (germline): DFQATT, SNEGSKA (reference sequence). V was shortened by 0 bases and J by 0 bases, with 12 bases between the two germline ends. The DNA for the CDR3 is TGCAGTGCTAGAGAGGTAACTTTTAGCTCCTACAATGAGCAGTTCTTC. This encodes CSAREVTFSSYNEQFF.

This rearrangement joins TRBV6-1 to TRBJ1-6; D ambiguous. Trimming cost V 0 bases and J 3 bases, with 9 bases left between them. Germline-derived CDR1 and CDR2 are MNHNS and SASEGT. The CDR3 has 16 amino acids. The CDR3 region is CASSEATGIYNSPLHF. DNA of the CDR3: TGTGCCAGCAGTGAAGCGACGGGGATCTATAATTCACCCCTCCACTTT.

Regarding this clonotype: One junction end disagrees with the germline gene, perhaps due to a read error. V and J are TRBV3-1 and TRBJ2-1; perhaps D is TRBD1 or TRBD2 (5 bases each). The CDR3 has 13 residues. Germline V CDR1 and CDR2: LGHDT, YNNKEL (reference sequence). This CDR3 reads CAGSPFGAYEQFF. In nucleotides, the CDR3 is TGTGCCGGCAGCCCTTTCGGGGCCTACGAGCAGTTCTTC.

The J gene is TRBJ2-1, the V gene TRBV3-1; 11 bases fit TRBD1. CDR1 and CDR2 from the germline V gene are LGHDT and YNNKEL (reference sequence). The CDR3 covers 18 residues. The junction had 19 bases not matched to a gene; V was cut back by 7 bases and J by 8 bases. The CDR3 DNA reads TGTGCCAGCACCAAGCAACGGACCGGGACAGGGGGTGGAGATGAGCAGTTCTTC. Amino acid sequence: CASTKQRTGTGGGDEQFF.